This T cell receptor beta chain is from a study of blood T cell repertoires in COVID-19 (TCRdb year 2020). At the level of the whole study: Collaborator samples came from the United States, Italy and Spain and covered acute and convalescent phases of COVID-19. Sample metadata almost always included a de-identified subject ID, COVID-19 status, age in years and sex. The prospective study material was composed of cDNA or gDNA derived from T cells, B-cell-depleted T cells, or PBMCs. The repertoires were released in a freely available public database meant as a resource for research on the immune response to SARS-CoV-2. Where available, HLA class I and class II types were obtained from metadata supplied by the sample provider rather than from assay-based typing. Deeply sampled blood TCRbeta repertoires from subjects exposed to, actively infected with, or recovered from COVID-19 were included in the dataset. Samples came from the ongoing ImmuneRACE study (first 160 participants) plus 1,254 subjects from 6 global collaborators. On the study overall, not on this receptor specifically: The quantity of clinical and demographic metadata differed by source and by participant and was supplied without curation.

Comments on this clone: The antigen it recognizes is unknown. Base qualities are not recorded, but no much larger clone differs from it by a single base.

TCRbeta CDR3 regions were amplified from genomic DNA by means of the immunoSEQ Assay, a bias-controlled multiplex PCR. Turning to the authors' computational methods: Within the assay, amplification of reference gene primers was used to estimate how many nucleated cells each sample contained. To quantify the absolute abundance of each unique TCRbeta CDR3 rearrangement, sequence reads were collapsed and filtered. For each sample, productive Simpson clonality was calculated as the square root of Simpson's diversity index over productive rearrangements. TCRdb limited this immuneACCESS table to in-frame rearrangements with V and J called. A share of clones is missing; checked studies link under half to unresolved V genes, and the rest is unexplained. For V, J and clone size, that table is used; D and trimming come from the DNA. The sample contains a few hundred thousand clones, 89% of them found a single time. The ten largest account for approximately 8.8% of the sample.

Participants in the prospective study were aged 18 to 89 years, lived in 20 to 30 United States geographic areas, and enrolled through a virtual design. In the prospective study, participants were assigned to cohorts based on the clinical history participants reported in a screening survey and a study questionnaire. For ImmuneRACE Cohort 3, a participant was defined as recovered based on two consecutive negative NP/OP PCR tests, clearance by a healthcare professional, or resolution of symptoms. In the prospective study, whole blood, serum and a nasopharyngeal or oropharyngeal swab were collected from each participant by mobile phlebotomists. Additional blood draws and questionnaires over a 2-month period could optionally be provided by prospective study participants. Before DNA extraction, prospective study blood samples were shipped either frozen or at room temperature. The germline V gene encodes CDR1 SEHNR and CDR2 FQNEAQ (reference sequence). From the cysteine up to the phenylalanine, the CDR3 has a length of 16 residues. Of the read, only the CDR3 DNA is kept; its 48 bases are in frame from base 1. Relative to germline, V is 1 base shorter and J is 4 bases shorter, with 14 bases between their ends.

The origin of this receptor is a woman aged 40 to 50 who had recovered from COVID-19. The receptor chain draws on TRBV7-9 and TRBJ2-1, with no reliable assignment of the D segment. Sequencing input: PBMCs or T cells enriched from blood (not recorded which). The CDR3 corresponds to CASSLGALVYYNEQFF. The sequenced DNA is TGTGCCAGCAGCTTAGGAGCGCTAGTGTATTACAATGAGCAGTTCTTC.